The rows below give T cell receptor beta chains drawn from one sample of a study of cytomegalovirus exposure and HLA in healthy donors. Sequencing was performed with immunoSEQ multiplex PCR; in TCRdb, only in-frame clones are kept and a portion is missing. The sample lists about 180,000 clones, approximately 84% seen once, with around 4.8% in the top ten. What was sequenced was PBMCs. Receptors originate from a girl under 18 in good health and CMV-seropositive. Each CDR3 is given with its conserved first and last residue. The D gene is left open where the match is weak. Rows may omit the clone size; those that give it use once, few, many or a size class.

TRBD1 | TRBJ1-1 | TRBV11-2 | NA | TGTGCCAGCAGCGTACAGGGGACGACTGAAGCTTTCTTT | CASSVQGTTEAFF
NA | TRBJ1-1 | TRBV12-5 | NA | TGTGCTAGTGGTTTGTCTAACACTGAAGCTTTCTTT | CASGLSNTEAFF
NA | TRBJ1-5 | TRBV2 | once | TGTGCCAGCAGTGATCGGACACCTTATAGCAATCAGCCCCAGCATTTT | CASSDRTPYSNQPQHF
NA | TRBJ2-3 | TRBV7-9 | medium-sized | TGTGCCAGCGAAGAGGCAATCAGCACAGATACGCAGTATTTT | CASEEAISTDTQYF
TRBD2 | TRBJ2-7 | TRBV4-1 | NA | TGCGCCAGCAGCCAAGGGGTCGCGGGGGGGCTTTACGAGCAGTACTTC | CASSQGVAGGLYEQYF
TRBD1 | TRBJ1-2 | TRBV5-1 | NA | TGCGCCAGCAGCCTACTCTACAGGGGTGGAGGCTACACCTTC | CASSLLYRGGGYTF
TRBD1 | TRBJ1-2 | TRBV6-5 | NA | TGTGCCAGCAGTTACGGACAGGGGGCGCGGGGTGGCTACACCTTC | CASSYGQGARGGYTF
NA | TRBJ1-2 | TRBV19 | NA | TGTGCCAGTAGCCCTCTTATAATAAGTAGCTATGGCTACACCTTC | CASSPLIISSYGYTF
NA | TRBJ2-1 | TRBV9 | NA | TGTGCCAGCAGCGTAGCTCAAGGGGGTCGGGCCAGGGGTGCCTACAATGAGCAGTTCTTC | CASSVAQGGRARGAYNEQFF
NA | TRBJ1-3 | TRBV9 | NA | TGTGCCAGCAGCGGGGGCGGTGGGGCAGCCAGCTCTGGAAACACCATATATTTT | CASSGGGGAASSGNTIYF
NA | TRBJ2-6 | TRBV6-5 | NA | TGTGCCAGCAGCCGGAGCTCTGGGGCCAACGTCCTGACTTTC | CASSRSSGANVLTF
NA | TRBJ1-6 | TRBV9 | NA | TGTGCCAGCAGCGTAGGGAGTTCACCCCTCCACTTT | CASSVGSSPLHF
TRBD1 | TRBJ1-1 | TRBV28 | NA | TGTGCCAGCAGTCCAACAGGACAGGGGTACACTGAAGCTTTCTTT | CASSPTGQGYTEAFF
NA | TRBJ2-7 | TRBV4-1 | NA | TGCGCCAGCAGCCAAGAGACAGCTTATTACGAGCAGTACTTC | CASSQETAYYEQYF
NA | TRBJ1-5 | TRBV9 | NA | TGTGCCAGCAGCGGACGGGGAAGCAATCAGCCCCAGCATTTT | CASSGRGSNQPQHF
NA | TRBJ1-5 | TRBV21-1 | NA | TGTGCCAGCAGCAAAGCGGCCCCGCGGGGAATTCAGCCCCAGCATTTT | CASSKAAPRGIQPQHF
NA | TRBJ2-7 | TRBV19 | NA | TGTGCCAGTAGTATAGTGGTGCGTTCCGAGCAGTACTTC | CASSIVVRSEQYF
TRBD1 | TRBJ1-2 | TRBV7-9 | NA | TGTGCCAGCAGCCCACCCATAAAACAGGGGATAGGTGGCTACACCTTC | CASSPPIKQGIGGYTF
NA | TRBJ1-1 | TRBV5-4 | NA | TGTGCCAGCAGCTTGAGGAGGGAGAGGGACACTGAAGCTTTCTTT | CASSLRRERDTEAFF
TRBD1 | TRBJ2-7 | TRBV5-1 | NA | TGCGCCAGCAGCTTACCCGGGACAGGGATCTACGAGCAGTACTTC | CASSLPGTGIYEQYF
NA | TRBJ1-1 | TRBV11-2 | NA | TGTGCCAGCACCCGAGGAAGCATGAACACTGAAGCTTTCTTT | CASTRGSMNTEAFF
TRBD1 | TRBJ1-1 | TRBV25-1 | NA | TGTGCCAGCAGCCTCCAGGGGGCAGTGACTTTCTTT | CASSLQGAVTFF
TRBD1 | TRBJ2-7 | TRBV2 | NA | TGTGCCAGCAGTGTTGACAGGGTCTACGAGCAGTACTTC | CASSVDRVYEQYF